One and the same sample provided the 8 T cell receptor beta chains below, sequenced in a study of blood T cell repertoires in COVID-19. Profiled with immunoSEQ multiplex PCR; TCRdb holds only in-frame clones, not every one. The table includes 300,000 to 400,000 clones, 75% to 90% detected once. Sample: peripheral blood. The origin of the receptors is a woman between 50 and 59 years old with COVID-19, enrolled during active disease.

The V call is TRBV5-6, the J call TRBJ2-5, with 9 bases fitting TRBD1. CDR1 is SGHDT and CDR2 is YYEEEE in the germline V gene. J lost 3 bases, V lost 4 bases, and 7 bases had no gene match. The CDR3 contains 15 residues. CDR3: CASSPRTGAKETQYF. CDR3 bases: TGTGCCAGCAGCCCCCGGACAGGGGCGAAAGAGACCCAGTACTTC.

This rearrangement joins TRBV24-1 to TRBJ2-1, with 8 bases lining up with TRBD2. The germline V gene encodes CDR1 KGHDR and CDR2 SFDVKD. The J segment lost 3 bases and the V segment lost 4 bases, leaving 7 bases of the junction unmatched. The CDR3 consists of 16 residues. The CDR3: CATSDPNSGNYNEQFF. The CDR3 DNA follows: TGTGCCACCAGTGACCCCAATAGCGGGAACTACAATGAGCAGTTCTTC.

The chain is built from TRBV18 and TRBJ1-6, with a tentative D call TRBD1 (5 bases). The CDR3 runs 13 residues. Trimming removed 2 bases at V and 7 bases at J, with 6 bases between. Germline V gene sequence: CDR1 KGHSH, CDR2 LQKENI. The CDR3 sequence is CASSPDRNSPLHF. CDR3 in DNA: TGTGCCAGCTCACCAGACAGAAATTCACCCCTCCACTTT.

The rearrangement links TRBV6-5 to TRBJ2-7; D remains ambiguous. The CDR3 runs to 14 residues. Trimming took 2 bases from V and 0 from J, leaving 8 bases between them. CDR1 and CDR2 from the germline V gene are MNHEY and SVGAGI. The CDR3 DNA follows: TGTGCCAGCAGTTACCGGCCTAGCTCCTACGAGCAGTACTTC. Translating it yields CASSYRPSSYEQYF.

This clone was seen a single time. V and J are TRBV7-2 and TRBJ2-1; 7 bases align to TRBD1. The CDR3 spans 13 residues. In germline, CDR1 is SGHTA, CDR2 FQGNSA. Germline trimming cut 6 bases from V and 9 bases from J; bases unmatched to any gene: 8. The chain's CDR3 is CASSFTGAAEQFF. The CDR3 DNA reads TGTGCCAGCAGTTTCACAGGGGCCGCTGAGCAGTTCTTC.

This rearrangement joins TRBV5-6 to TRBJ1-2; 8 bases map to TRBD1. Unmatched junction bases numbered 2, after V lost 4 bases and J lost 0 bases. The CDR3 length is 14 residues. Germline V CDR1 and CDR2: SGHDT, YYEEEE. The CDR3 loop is CASSQTGANYGYTF. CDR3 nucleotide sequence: TGTGCCAGCAGCCAGACAGGGGCTAACTATGGCTACACCTTC.

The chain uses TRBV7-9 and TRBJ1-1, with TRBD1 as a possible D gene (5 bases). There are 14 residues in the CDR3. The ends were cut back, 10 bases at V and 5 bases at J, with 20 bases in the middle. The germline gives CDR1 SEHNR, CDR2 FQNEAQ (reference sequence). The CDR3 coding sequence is TGTGCCACCCAGCTCGGGGGTCGCGGGACTGAAGCTTTCTTT. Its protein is CATQLGGRGTEAFF.

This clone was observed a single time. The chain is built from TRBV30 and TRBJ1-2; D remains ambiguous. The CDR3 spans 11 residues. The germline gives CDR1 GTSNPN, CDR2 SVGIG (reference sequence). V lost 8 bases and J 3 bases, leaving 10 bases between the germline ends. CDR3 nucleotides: TGTGCCGGAGAACAACACTATGGCTACACCTTC. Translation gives CAGEQHYGYTF.